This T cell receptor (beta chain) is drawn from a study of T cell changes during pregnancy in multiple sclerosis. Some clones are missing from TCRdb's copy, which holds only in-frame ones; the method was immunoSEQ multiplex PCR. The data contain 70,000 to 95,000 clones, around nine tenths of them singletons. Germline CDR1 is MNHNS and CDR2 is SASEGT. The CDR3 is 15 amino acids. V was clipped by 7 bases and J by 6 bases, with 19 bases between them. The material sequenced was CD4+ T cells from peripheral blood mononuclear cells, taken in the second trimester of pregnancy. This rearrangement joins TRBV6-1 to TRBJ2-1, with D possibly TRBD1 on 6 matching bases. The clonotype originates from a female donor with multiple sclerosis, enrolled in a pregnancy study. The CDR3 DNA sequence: TGTGCCAGCACCCGAAGGGGGTTCGGGGTCAATGAGCAGTTCTTC. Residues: CASTRRGFGVNEQFF.